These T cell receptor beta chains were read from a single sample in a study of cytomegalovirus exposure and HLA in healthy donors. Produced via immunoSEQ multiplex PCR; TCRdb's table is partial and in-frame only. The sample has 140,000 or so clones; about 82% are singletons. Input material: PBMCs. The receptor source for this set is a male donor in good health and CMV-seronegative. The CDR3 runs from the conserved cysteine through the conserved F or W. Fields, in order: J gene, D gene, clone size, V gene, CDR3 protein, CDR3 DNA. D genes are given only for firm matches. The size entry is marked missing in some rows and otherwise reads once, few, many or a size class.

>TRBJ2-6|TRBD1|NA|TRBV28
CASSLPHGQGAGANVLTF
TGTGCCAGCAGTTTACCCCACGGACAGGGGGCTGGGGCCAACGTCCTGACTTTC
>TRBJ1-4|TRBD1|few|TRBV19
CASSMGQGGDKLFF
TGTGCCAGTAGTATGGGACAGGGTGGTGATAAACTGTTTTTT
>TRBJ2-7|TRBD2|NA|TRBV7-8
CASLRTSGSYEQYF
TGTGCCAGCCTACGGACTAGCGGGAGCTACGAGCAGTACTTC
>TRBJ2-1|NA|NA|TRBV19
CAGRSQTGYNEQFF
TGTGCCGGCCGATCTCAGACAGGCTACAATGAGCAGTTCTTC
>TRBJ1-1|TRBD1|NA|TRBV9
CASSATGGSVAEAFF
TGTGCCAGCAGCGCAACAGGGGGCTCGGTCGCTGAAGCTTTCTTT
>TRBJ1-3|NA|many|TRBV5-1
CASSALGNTIYF
TGCGCCAGCAGTGCCCTAGGAAACACCATATATTTT
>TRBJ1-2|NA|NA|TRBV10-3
CAISDPQGSGLYGYTF
TGTGCCATCAGTGACCCACAGGGCTCGGGTTTGTATGGCTACACCTTC
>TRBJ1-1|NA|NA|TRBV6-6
CASSTTGGTEAFF
TGTGCCAGCAGCACTACGGGAGGCACTGAAGCTTTCTTT
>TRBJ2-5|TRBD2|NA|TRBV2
CASSTLAGSRETQYF
TGTGCCAGCAGTACCCTAGCGGGATCACGGGAGACCCAGTACTTC
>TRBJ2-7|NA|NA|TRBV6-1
CASIGGWGSSYEQYF
TGTGCCAGCATCGGAGGTTGGGGTAGCTCCTACGAGCAGTACTTC
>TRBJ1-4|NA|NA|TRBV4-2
CASSQEVRTENEKLFF
TGTGCCAGCAGCCAAGAGGTTAGGACAGAAAATGAAAAACTGTTTTTT
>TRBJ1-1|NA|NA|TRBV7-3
CASSLTAGTEAFF
TGTGCCAGCAGCTTAACAGCGGGCACTGAAGCTTTCTTT
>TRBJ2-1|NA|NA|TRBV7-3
CASSLEGEQFF
TGTGCCAGCAGCTTAGAGGGTGAGCAGTTCTTC
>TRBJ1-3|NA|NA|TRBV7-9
CASSLGTVQGNTIYF
TGTGCCAGCAGCTTAGGGACAGTACAAGGAAACACCATATATTTT
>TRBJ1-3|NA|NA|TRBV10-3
CAISGAGHSGNTIYF
TGTGCCATCAGTGGGGCCGGCCACTCTGGAAACACCATATATTTT
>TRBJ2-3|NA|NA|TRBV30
CAWKHGVGGSTDTQYF
TGTGCCTGGAAACATGGGGTAGGCGGGAGCACAGATACGCAGTATTTT
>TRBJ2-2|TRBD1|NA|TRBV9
CASSVAMPGQHPTNTGELFF
TGTGCCAGCAGCGTAGCCATGCCGGGACAGCATCCCACGAACACCGGGGAGCTGTTTTTT
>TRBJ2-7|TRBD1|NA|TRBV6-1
CASRAGQGIYEQYF
TGTGCCAGCAGGGCGGGACAGGGTATCTACGAGCAGTACTTC
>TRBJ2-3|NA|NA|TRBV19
CASSVRSKLSQYF
TGTGCCAGTAGCGTTAGAAGCAAACTATCGCAGTATTTT
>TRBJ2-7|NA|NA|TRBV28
CAIAPGDSSYEQYF
TGTGCCATAGCGCCAGGGGATAGCTCCTACGAGCAGTACTTC
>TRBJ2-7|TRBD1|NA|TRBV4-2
CASSPQPRDRIYEQYF
TGTGCCAGCAGCCCCCAGCCCCGGGACAGGATCTACGAGCAGTACTTC
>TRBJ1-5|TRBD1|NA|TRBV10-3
CAISQQGDQPQHF
TGTGCCATCAGCCAACAGGGGGATCAGCCCCAGCATTTT